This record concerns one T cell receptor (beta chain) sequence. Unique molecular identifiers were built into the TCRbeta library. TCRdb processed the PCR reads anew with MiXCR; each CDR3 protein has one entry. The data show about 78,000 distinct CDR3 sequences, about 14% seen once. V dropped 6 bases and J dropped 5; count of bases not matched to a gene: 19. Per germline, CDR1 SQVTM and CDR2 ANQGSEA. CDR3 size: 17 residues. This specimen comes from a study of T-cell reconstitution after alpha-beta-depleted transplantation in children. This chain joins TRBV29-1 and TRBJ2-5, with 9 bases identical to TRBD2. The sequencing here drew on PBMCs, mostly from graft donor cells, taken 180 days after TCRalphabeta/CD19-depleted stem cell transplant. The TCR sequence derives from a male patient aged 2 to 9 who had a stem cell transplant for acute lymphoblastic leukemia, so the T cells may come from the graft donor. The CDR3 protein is CSVVTGTSSTKRETQYF. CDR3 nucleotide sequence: TGCAGCGTCGTAACGGGGACTAGCAGTACTAAAAGGGAGACCCAGTACTTC.